The rows below give T cell receptor beta chains drawn from one sample of a study of cytomegalovirus exposure and HLA in healthy donors. Clones were read by immunoSEQ multiplex PCR, and TCRdb kept only the in-frame ones, dropping some. Of around 130,000 clones in the sample, over 70% were seen once. Sample: PBMCs. The receptors come from a woman aged 35 to 49 in good health and CMV-seropositive. Each CDR3 is given with its conserved first and last residue. The order of the fields is J gene, V gene, CDR3 protein.

J: TRBJ2-7; V: TRBV7-2; CDR3: CASTKGTSGISYEQYF
J: TRBJ2-1; V: TRBV7-9; CDR3: CASSLRLTLPYNEQFF
J: TRBJ1-2; V: TRBV9; CDR3: CASSPGGTSGYTF
J: TRBJ2-1; V: TRBV5-1; CDR3: CASTSGGSYNEQFF
J: TRBJ2-1; V: TRBV4-1; CDR3: CASSSHGGLNEQFF
J: -; V: TRBV12-2; CDR3: CASRLVCGRVAYEQYF
J: TRBJ1-4; V: TRBV2; CDR3: CASSSYRALNEKLFF
J: TRBJ2-1; V: TRBV11-2; CDR3: CASSLESVPSSYNEQFF
J: TRBJ1-4; V: TRBV15; CDR3: CATSRGRGEREKLFF
J: TRBJ1-1; V: TRBV29-1; CDR3: CSVPGQGVTEAFF
J: TRBJ1-2; V: TRBV19; CDR3: CASSKSSGVYGYTF
J: TRBJ2-5; V: TRBV11-3; CDR3: CASSRGGPETQYF
J: TRBJ1-2; V: TRBV6-1; CDR3: CASSRRQGGNYGYTF
J: TRBJ1-2; V: TRBV10-3; CDR3: CAMTRDRDYGYTF
J: TRBJ2-6; V: TRBV7-2; CDR3: CASSPSGRLGVLTF
J: TRBJ2-7; V: TRBV2; CDR3: CASATYEQYF
J: TRBJ1-5; V: TRBV19; CDR3: CASSPRAQGGNQPQHF
J: TRBJ1-1; V: TRBV29-1; CDR3: CSVGGQGNTEAFF
J: TRBJ1-4; V: TRBV18; CDR3: CASSTGFVNEKLFF
J: TRBJ2-1; V: TRBV13; CDR3: CASRAGTRVNEQFF
J: TRBJ2-1; V: TRBV4-1; CDR3: CASSQDGLAGGRDEQFF
J: TRBJ1-6; V: TRBV28; CDR3: CASSSPPPSPLHF